A selection of T cell receptor beta chains follows, all from one sample in a study of spatial heterogeneity in lung cancer. TCRdb re-called the 5' RACE reads with MiXCR, one entry per CDR3 protein. Among 85,000 to 100,000 distinct CDR3 sequences, 12% were seen once, and the ten largest hold about 41%. This specimen was PBMCs, taken at surgery. These receptors all stem from a male donor with early-stage non-small cell lung cancer. Both conserved end residues are part of each CDR3. D genes are given only for firm matches. Clone size, where shown, is once, few, many, or a class for clones that have expanded.

TRBV14	NA	TRBJ1-2	15	NA	TGTGCCAGCAGCCAAGCTGGAAAGTCAAACTATGGCTACACCTTC	CASSQAGKSNYGYTF
TRBV27	NA	TRBJ2-5	12	many	TGTGCCAGCAGTGGGGAAGGGGAGACCCAGTACTTC	CASSGEGETQYF
TRBV2	NA	TRBJ2-5	14	NA	TGTGCCAGCAGTGTTCGGATCCAGGGCGAGACCCAGTACTTC	CASSVRIQGETQYF
TRBV19	TRBD1	TRBJ1-5	15	few	TGTGCCAGTAGTATGACACAGGGGGCTGGTCAGCCCCAGCATTTT	CASSMTQGAGQPQHF
TRBV5-1	NA	TRBJ2-7	14	NA	TGCGCCAGCAGCGACAGCCGGGTCCTTGGCGAGCAGTACTTC	CASSDSRVLGEQYF
TRBV9	NA	TRBJ2-1	11	NA	TGTGCCAGCAGCTTTGCGGATGAGCAGTTCTTC	CASSFADEQFF
TRBV7-3	NA	TRBJ1-1	13	many	TGTGCCAGCAGCTTATCGGAGAACACTGAAGCTTTCTTT	CASSLSENTEAFF
TRBV27	NA	TRBJ1-1	15	few	TGTGCCAGCAGTCCCAGGCAGAGGCTTAACACTGAAGCTTTCTTT	CASSPRQRLNTEAFF
TRBV11-1	NA	TRBJ2-7	15	few	TGTGCCAGCAGCTTAGCCGGGGGTGATCCCTACGAGCAGTACTTC	CASSLAGGDPYEQYF
TRBV6-5	NA	TRBJ2-4	12	few	TGTGCCAGCAGGTCCCGCGGAGGATGGAAGTACTTC	CASRSRGGWKYF
TRBV30	NA	TRBJ2-7	14	NA	TGTGCCTGGAGTCGGGCCCCGAGCTCCTACGAGCAGTACTTC	CAWSRAPSSYEQYF
TRBV11-3	TRBD1	TRBJ2-3	16	many	TGTGCCAGCAGCTCCCGGGACAGCGGTCGGACAGATACGCAGTATTTT	CASSSRDSGRTDTQYF
TRBV6-2/TRBV6-3	NA	TRBJ2-3	14	NA	TGTGCCAGCAGTTACCCCTCACGGGCAGATACGCAGTATTTT	CASSYPSRADTQYF
TRBV2	NA	TRBJ2-7	13	few	TGTGCCAGCATTCCCGCCAGCGCCCACGAGCAGTACTTC	CASIPASAHEQYF
TRBV20-1	TRBD2	TRBJ2-7	15	few	TGCAGTGCCGACCCGACTAGCGGGAGTCCAGACGAGCAGTACTTC	CSADPTSGSPDEQYF
TRBV5-1	NA	TRBJ2-3	14	many	TGCGCCAGCAGCCGCGACAGTAGCACAGATACGCAGTATTTT	CASSRDSSTDTQYF
TRBV7-3	NA	TRBJ2-4	18	few	TGTGCCAGCAGCCAAGGGCCTAGTCTTGGGATAGCCAAAAACATTCAGTACTTC	CASSQGPSLGIAKNIQYF
TRBV7-6	NA	TRBJ2-2	15	few	TGTGCCAGCAGCTTAGGCGGTTCGAACACCGGGGAGCTGTTTTTT	CASSLGGSNTGELFF
TRBV11-2	TRBD1	TRBJ2-7	17	once	TGTGCCAGCAGCTCATACCTTACGACAGGGGGCTACTACGAGCAGTACTTC	CASSSYLTTGGYYEQYF
TRBV10-2	TRBD2	TRBJ2-1	15	many	TGCGCCAGCAGTGATTGGGCGGGGGAATACAATGAGCAGTTCTTC	CASSDWAGEYNEQFF
TRBV6-1	TRBD1	TRBJ1-2	15	few	TGTGCCACCTCACTCCACTCGACAGGGACAGGTGGCTACACCTTC	CATSLHSTGTGGYTF
TRBV27	NA	TRBJ2-7	14	many	TGTGCCAGCAGTCCCGGAGGGTCTTATCGGGAGCAGTACTTC	CASSPGGSYREQYF
TRBV6-2/TRBV6-3	NA	TRBJ1-6	14	many	TGTGCCAGCAGCCCAGGTGACTTAAATTCACCCCTCCACTTT	CASSPGDLNSPLHF
TRBV11-3	NA	TRBJ2-3	12	NA	TGTGCCAGCAGCTTAGACCGAGATACGCTGTATTTT	CASSLDRDTLYF
TRBV15	NA	TRBJ1-2	12	NA	TGTGCCACCAGCAGGGACGGTCCCAGCTACACCTTC	CATSRDGPSYTF
TRBV4-1	NA	TRBJ2-7	16	few	TGCGCCAGCAGCCAAGATGGGGGGAGGCCCGATCGAGAGCAGTACTTC	CASSQDGGRPDREQYF
TRBV14	TRBD1	TRBJ2-1	16	NA	TGTGCCAGCAGCCGATCAGGGGGATCACTCTACAATGAGCAGTTCTTC	CASSRSGGSLYNEQFF
TRBV20-1	NA	TRBJ1-5	14	many	TGCAGTGCTAGACCCTTTGAGGGCAATCAGCCCCAGCATTTT	CSARPFEGNQPQHF
TRBV7-2	NA	TRBJ2-5	12	NA	TGTGCCAGCAGCCTGGACGTGGAGACCCAGTACTTC	CASSLDVETQYF
TRBV7-2	NA	TRBJ2-5	14	many	TGTGCCAGCAGCTTCGACCAGGGCCGAGAGACCCAGTACTTC	CASSFDQGRETQYF
TRBV12-3/TRBV12-4	NA	TRBJ1-1	14	NA	TGTGCCAGCAGCCGCGGAAACCTTAACACTGAAGCTTTCTTT	CASSRGNLNTEAFF
TRBV20-1	TRBD1	TRBJ2-4	13	few	TGCAGTGCTAGGGACAGGACAGGGGACATTCAGTACTTC	CSARDRTGDIQYF
TRBV29-1	NA	TRBJ2-3	12	NA	TGCAGCACCAGGACTAACACAGATACGCAGTATTTT	CSTRTNTDTQYF
TRBV28	NA	TRBJ2-7	15	NA	TGTGCCAGCAGTTTAATGGAGGACCGCTCCTACGAGCAGTACTTC	CASSLMEDRSYEQYF
TRBV27	NA	TRBJ1-1	12	many	TGTGCCAGCGCAAACCCGGGGACTGAAGCTTTCTTT	CASANPGTEAFF
TRBV5-6	TRBD1	TRBJ2-6	17	NA	TGTGCCAGCAGCTGGGGACAGCCCTACTCTGGGGCCAACGTCCTGACTTTC	CASSWGQPYSGANVLTF
TRBV9	NA	TRBJ2-2	12	NA	TGTGCCAGCACCACTAACACCGGGGAGCTGTTTTTT	CASTTNTGELFF
TRBV11-3	NA	TRBJ1-1	13	NA	TGTGCCAGCAGCTTAGAACAGGCTACTGAAGCTTTCTTT	CASSLEQATEAFF
TRBV28	TRBD2	TRBJ2-7	17	few	TGTGCCAGCAGTCCGGGGGCCGCAGGGACTAGCTCCTACGAGCAGTACTTC	CASSPGAAGTSSYEQYF
TRBV7-8	NA	TRBJ2-3	15	few	TGTGCCAGCAGCGTTGGGTCCGCTAGCACAGATACGCAGTATTTT	CASSVGSASTDTQYF
TRBV5-1	NA	TRBJ2-1	15	many	TGCGCCAGCAGCTTGCCCAGCGGTCATTACAATGAGCAGTTCTTC	CASSLPSGHYNEQFF